These 25 T cell receptor gamma chains share one sample of origin, sequenced in a study of human gamma delta and Vdelta1 T cells. TCRdb re-analyzed the PCR reads via CATT. The sample gives about 4,500 gamma-chain clones, around 33% of which show up once; approximately 3% is in the top ten. Their cognate antigens are unknown. Sequenced material: Vdelta1 gamma-delta T cells from blood grown in culture (DOT cells). These receptors all come from a human donor in good health.

V and J are TRGV3 and TRGJ1 or TRGJ2. Germline V gene sequence: CDR1 VTNTFY, CDR2 YDVSTARD (reference sequence). This CDR3 region has 14 residues. The V gene end was trimmed by 1 base and the J gene end by 3 bases; junction bases not matched to a gene: 6. The CDR3 coding sequence is TGTGCCACCTGGGACAGACGCACTTATTATAAGAAACTCTTT. It translates to CATWDRRTYYKKLF.

This clone was counted a few times. This CDR3 is also generated by other DNA sequences in the sample. The chain recombines TRGV4 with TRGJ1 or TRGJ2. The CDR3 is made up of 13 amino acids. Germline V lookup: CDR1 EGSTGY, CDR2 YDSYTSSV. V was pared by 0 bases and J by 7 bases, with 6 bases of the junction left unmatched. The CDR3: CATWDGPGYKKLF. The CDR3 nucleotides are TGTGCCACCTGGGATGGGCCGGGATATAAGAAACTCTTT.

This clone showed up just a few times. The chain has TRGV8 and TRGJ1 or TRGJ2. Germline CDR1 and CDR2: VENAVY and YDSYNSRV. The CDR3 consists of 12 residues. V trimming: 9 bases; J trimming: 1 base; junction bases outside the gene matches: 6. The DNA of the CDR3 is TGTGCCACCGGGGCAAATTATTATAAGAAACTCTTT. It encodes CATGANYYKKLF.

Comment on this clone: A much larger clone sits a single nucleotide away, making a read error possible. Other DNA sequences from this sample encode an identical CDR3 as well. The chain is built from TRGV3 and TRGJ1 or TRGJ2. The CDR3 loop spans 14 amino acids. The junction had 6 bases not matched to a gene; V was cut back by 0 bases and J by 4 bases. Germline values: CDR1 VTNTFY, CDR2 YDVSTARD (reference sequence). The CDR3: CATWDRPGYYKKLF. The CDR3 nucleotides read TGTGCCACCTGGGACAGGCCGGGATATTATAAGAAACTCTTT.

This clone occurred a few times. The sample carries other DNA sequences with the same CDR3. This sequence joins TRGV4 and TRGJ1 or TRGJ2. The J segment lost 6 bases and the V segment lost 0 bases, leaving 2 bases of the junction unmatched. CDR3 length: 12 residues. Per germline, CDR1 EGSTGY and CDR2 YDSYTSSV. In nucleotides, the CDR3 is TGTGCCACCTGGGATGGGCGTTATAAGAAACTCTTT. This encodes CATWDGRYKKLF.

The chain joins TRGV3 to TRGJ1 or TRGJ2. Trimming at V came to 0 bases and at J to 10 bases, leaving 6 bases not matched to a gene. Germline V CDR1 and CDR2: VTNTFY, YDVSTARD (reference sequence). CDR3 length equals 12 residues. The CDR3: CATWDRLGKKLF. The CDR3 DNA sequence: TGTGCCACCTGGGACAGGCTTGGGAAGAAACTCTTT.

On this clone: A read error may be the cause here, since a much bigger clone is one base away. V and J are TRGV10 and TRGJ1 or TRGJ2. TRGV10 is an ORF, and what it does is uncertain. The J segment lost 8 bases and the V segment lost 10 bases, leaving 18 bases of the junction unmatched. CDR3 length: 14 residues. The CDR3 region has the DNA TGTGCTGCGTTGGTAAAATTCTTGGAAGATAAGAAACTCTTT. Protein sequence: CAALVKFLEDKKLF.

In the case of this clone: This may be a read error, as it is one base from a much larger clone. The chain employs TRGV3 and TRGJ1 or TRGJ2. The CDR3 length is 12 residues. The J segment lost 7 bases and the V segment lost 1 base, leaving 4 bases of the junction unmatched. CDR1 and CDR2 (germline): VTNTFY, YDVSTARD (reference sequence). This chain's CDR3 is CATWDRQYKKLF. CDR3 sequence (DNA): TGTGCCACCTGGGACAGACAATATAAGAAACTCTTT.

In its sample, this clone ranks as medium-sized. The chain uses TRGV10 and TRGJ1 or TRGJ2. TRGV10 is filed as an ORF, its function uncertain. The CDR3 has 14 residues. The trim removed 8 bases at V and 4 bases at J, leaving 12 bases unmatched. The DNA for the CDR3 is TGTGCTGCGTGGGATTATGAAGGATATTATAAGAAACTCTTT. Its protein is CAAWDYEGYYKKLF.

On this clone itself: The same CDR3 also results from other DNA sequences found in this sample. The V and J genes are TRGV2 and TRGJ1 or TRGJ2. From germline, CDR1 is EGSNGY and CDR2 YDSYNSKV. CDR3 length: 13 residues. V was clipped by 0 bases and J by 7 bases; unmatched bases: 6. CDR3 sequence (DNA): TGTGCCACCTGGGACGGGCCGGGCTATAAGAAACTCTTT. Translation gives CATWDGPGYKKLF.

The V and J genes are TRGV9 and TRGJ1 or TRGJ2. V was clipped by 5 bases and J by 2 bases; unmatched bases: 12. Germline V gene lookup returns CDR1 GITISATS and CDR2 ISYDGTV (reference sequence). The CDR3 length is 15 residues. In DNA form, the CDR3 reads TGTGCCTTGTGGGGTATCTGGGCCTATTATTATAAGAAACTCTTT. Translating gives CALWGIWAYYYKKLF.

The chain couples TRGV4 to TRGJP2. The junction had 6 bases not matched to a gene; V was cut back by 4 bases and J by 4 bases. Germline loops: CDR1 EGSTGY, CDR2 YDSYTSSV. The CDR3 covers 14 residues. This chain's CDR3 is CATWDENSDWIKTF. The CDR3 nucleotides read TGTGCCACCTGGGACGAGAATAGTGATTGGATCAAGACGTTT.

As to this clone: Other nucleotide sequences in the sample specify the same CDR3. This rearrangement joins TRGV2 to TRGJ1 or TRGJ2. V gave up 0 bases and J gave up 0 bases; unmatched junction bases: 2. Germline assignment: CDR1 EGSNGY and CDR2 YDSYNSKV. The length of the CDR3 is 14 residues. CDR3 protein: CATWDGLNYYKKLF. CDR3 DNA: TGTGCCACCTGGGACGGGCTGAATTATTATAAGAAACTCTTT.

V usage is TRGV2 and J usage is TRGJ1 or TRGJ2. Per germline, CDR1 EGSNGY and CDR2 YDSYNSKV. V lost 2 bases to trimming and J lost 8 bases; unmatched junction nucleotides: 3. The CDR3 extends over 11 amino acids. The CDR3 spells CATWDVDKKLF. The CDR3 region has the DNA TGTGCCACCTGGGACGTCGATAAGAAACTCTTT.

This clone was detected only a few times. This sample also contains other DNA sequences that code for the same CDR3. The rearrangement joins TRGV2 to TRGJ1 or TRGJ2. Germline CDR1 EGSNGY, CDR2 YDSYNSKV. This CDR3 has 13 amino acids. Unmatched junction bases numbered 3, after V lost 0 bases and J lost 4 bases. The CDR3 DNA reads TGTGCCACCTGGGACGGGAGGTATTATAAGAAACTCTTT. Translating gives CATWDGRYYKKLF.

The V and J genes are TRGV4 and TRGJ1 or TRGJ2. Trimming took 5 bases from V and 5 from J; bases not matched to a gene: 6. The CDR3 has 12 residues. In germline, CDR1 is EGSTGY, CDR2 YDSYTSSV. The CDR3 loop is CATWGIDYKKLF. In DNA, the CDR3 is TGTGCCACCTGGGGTATAGATTATAAGAAACTCTTT.

The J gene is TRGJ1 or TRGJ2, the V gene TRGV3. The germline V gene has CDR1 VTNTFY and CDR2 YDVSTARD (reference sequence). This CDR3 region has 12 residues. V was clipped by 3 bases and J by 12 bases; unmatched bases: 11. CDR3 sequence (DNA): TGTGCCACCTGGGACCCCTGGGGTACGAAACTCTTT. It is translated as CATWDPWGTKLF.

This clone was picked up a small number of times. V usage is TRGV2 and J usage is TRGJ1 or TRGJ2. Germline CDR1 reads EGSNGY; CDR2 reads YDSYNSKV. V gave up 1 base and J gave up 8 bases; unmatched junction bases: 5. This CDR3 has 12 amino acids. The CDR3 loop reads CATWDGFNKKLF. In nucleotides, the CDR3 is TGTGCCACCTGGGACGGTTTTAATAAGAAACTCTTT.

This clone was observed a handful of times. V is TRGV3 and J is TRGJP1. J was trimmed by 1 base and V by 0 bases; bases with no gene match: 2. Germline CDR1 reads VTNTFY; CDR2 reads YDVSTARD (reference sequence). The CDR3 has 15 residues. The CDR3 region has the DNA TGTGCCACCTGGGACAGGTTTACCACTGGTTGGTTCAAGATATTT. Residues: CATWDRFTTGWFKIF.

A word on this clone: One base away lies a much larger clone, so this may be a sequencing read error. V gene TRGV5 combines with J gene TRGJ1 or TRGJ2. V was clipped by 3 bases and J by 2 bases; unmatched bases: 4. Germline CDR1 and CDR2: VINAFY and YDVSNSKD. This CDR3 spans 13 amino acids. The CDR3 nucleotides are TGTGCCACCTGGGACGGCCATTATTATAAGAAACTCTTT. Translation: CATWDGHYYKKLF.

This clone has more than one count but fewer than ten. The chain carries TRGV4 and TRGJ1 or TRGJ2. Germline CDR1 and CDR2: EGSTGY and YDSYTSSV. The CDR3 totals 14 residues. The V and J ends lost 1 base and 3 bases, in that order; junction bases with no gene match: 6. In nucleotides, the CDR3 is TGTGCCACCTGGGATGGACCCACTTATTATAAGAAACTCTTT. Protein sequence: CATWDGPTYYKKLF.

The rearrangement uses TRGV2 and TRGJP2. CDR1 is EGSNGY and CDR2 is YDSYNSKV in the germline V gene. V shed 0 bases and J 12 bases; nucleotides not matched to a gene: 10. The CDR3 has 14 residues. The CDR3 bases are TGTGCCACCTGGGACGGGCACAGGCCTGGGATCAAGACGTTT. Translated: CATWDGHRPGIKTF.

The chain couples TRGV4 to TRGJP2. The J segment lost 8 bases and the V segment lost 5 bases, leaving 8 bases of the junction unmatched. Germline assignment: CDR1 EGSTGY and CDR2 YDSYTSSV. This CDR3 region has 13 residues. Written as DNA, the CDR3 is TGTGCCACCTGGGTTCAATCGGATTGGATCAAGACGTTT. Translation gives CATWVQSDWIKTF.

By share, this clone ranks as medium-sized. V usage is TRGV9 and J usage is TRGJ1 or TRGJ2. This CDR3 has 13 amino acids. The V gene end was trimmed by 2 bases and the J gene end by 0 bases; junction bases not matched to a gene: 1. The germline CDR1 and CDR2 sequences are GITISATS and ISYDGTV (reference sequence). The CDR3 coding sequence is TGTGCCTTGTGGGAGGAGAATTATTATAAGAAACTCTTT. Its translation: CALWEENYYKKLF.

With regard to this clone: In the same sample, other DNA sequences code for this CDR3. The gene calls are TRGV2 and TRGJP2. The CDR3 consists of 15 residues. V lost 1 base and J lost 0; bases outside the gene matches: 2. The V gene's germline CDR1 is EGSNGY and CDR2 YDSYNSKV. The CDR3 coding sequence is TGTGCCACCTGGGACGGATATAGTAGTGATTGGATCAAGACGTTT. Its protein product is CATWDGYSSDWIKTF.